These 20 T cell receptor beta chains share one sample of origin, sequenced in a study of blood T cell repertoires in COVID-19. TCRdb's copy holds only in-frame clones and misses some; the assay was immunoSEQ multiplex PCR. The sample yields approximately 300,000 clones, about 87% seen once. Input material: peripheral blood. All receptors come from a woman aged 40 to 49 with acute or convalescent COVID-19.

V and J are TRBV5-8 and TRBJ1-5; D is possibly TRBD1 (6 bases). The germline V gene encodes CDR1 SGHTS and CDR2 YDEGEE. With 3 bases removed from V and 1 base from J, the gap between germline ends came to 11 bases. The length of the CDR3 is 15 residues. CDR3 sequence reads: CASSWGGASNQPQHF. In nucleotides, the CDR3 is TGTGCCAGCAGCTGGGGGGGCGCGAGCAATCAGCCCCAGCATTTT. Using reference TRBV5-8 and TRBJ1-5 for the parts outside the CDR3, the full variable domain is EAGVTQSPTHLIKTRGQQATLRCSPISGHTSVYWYQQALGLGLQFLLWYDEGEERNRGNFPPRFSGRQFPNYSSELNVNALELEDSALYLCASSWGGASNQPQHFGDGTRLSIL.

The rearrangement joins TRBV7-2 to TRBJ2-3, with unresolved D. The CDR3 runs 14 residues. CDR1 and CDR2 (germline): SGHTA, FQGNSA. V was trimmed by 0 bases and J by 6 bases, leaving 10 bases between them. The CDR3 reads CASSLAGRRDTQYF. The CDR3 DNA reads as TGTGCCAGCAGCTTAGCGGGCCGTCGGGATACGCAGTATTTT.

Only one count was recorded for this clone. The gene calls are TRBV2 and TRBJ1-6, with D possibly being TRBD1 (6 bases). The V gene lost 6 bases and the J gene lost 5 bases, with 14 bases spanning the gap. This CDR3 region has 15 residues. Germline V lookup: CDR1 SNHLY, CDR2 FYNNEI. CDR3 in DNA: TGTGCCAGCAGGGAATTTGGACAGAATAATTCACCCCTCCACTTT. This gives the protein CASREFGQNNSPLHF.

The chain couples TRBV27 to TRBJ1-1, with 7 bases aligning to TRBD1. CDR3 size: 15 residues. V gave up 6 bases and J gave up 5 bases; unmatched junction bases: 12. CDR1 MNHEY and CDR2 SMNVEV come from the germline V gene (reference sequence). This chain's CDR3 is CASSQWAGGQTEAFF. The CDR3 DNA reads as TGTGCCAGCAGCCAATGGGCGGGGGGACAGACTGAAGCTTTCTTT.

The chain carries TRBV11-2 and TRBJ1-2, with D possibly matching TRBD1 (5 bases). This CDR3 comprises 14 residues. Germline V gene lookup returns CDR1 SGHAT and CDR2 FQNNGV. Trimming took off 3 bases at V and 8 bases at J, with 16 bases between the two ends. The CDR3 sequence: CASSLSQGSRGYTF. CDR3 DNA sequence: TGTGCCAGCAGCTTGTCCCAGGGATCGCGAGGCTACACCTTC.

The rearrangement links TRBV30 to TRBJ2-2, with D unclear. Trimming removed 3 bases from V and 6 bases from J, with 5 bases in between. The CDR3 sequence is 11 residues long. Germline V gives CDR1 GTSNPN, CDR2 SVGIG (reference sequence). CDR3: CAWRSAGELFF. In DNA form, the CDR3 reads TGTGCCTGGAGATCGGCCGGGGAGCTGTTTTTT.

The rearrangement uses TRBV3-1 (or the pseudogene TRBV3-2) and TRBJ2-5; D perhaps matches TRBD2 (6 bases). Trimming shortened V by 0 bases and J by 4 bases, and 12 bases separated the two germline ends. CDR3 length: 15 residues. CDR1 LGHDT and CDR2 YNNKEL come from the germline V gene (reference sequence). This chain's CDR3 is CASSQDGLTLETQYF. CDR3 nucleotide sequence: TGTGCCAGCAGCCAAGATGGACTAACTTTAGAGACCCAGTACTTC.

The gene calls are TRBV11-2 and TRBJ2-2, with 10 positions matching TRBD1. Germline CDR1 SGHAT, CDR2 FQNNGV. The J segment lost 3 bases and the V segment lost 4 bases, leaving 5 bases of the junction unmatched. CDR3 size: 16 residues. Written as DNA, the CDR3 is TGTGCCAGCAGCTACACCGGGACAGGGGACACCGGGGAGCTGTTTTTT. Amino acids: CASSYTGTGDTGELFF.

CDR3 residues: CASSNRDSFFTDTQYF. CDR3 coding DNA: TGTGCCAGTAGCAATCGGGACTCCTTTTTCACAGATACGCAGTATTTT. The chain uses TRBV19 and TRBJ2-3, with TRBD2 as a possible D gene (6 bases). Germline assignment: CDR1 LNHDA and CDR2 SQIVND (reference sequence). The CDR3 spans 16 residues. The V end was cut by 6 bases, the J end by 2 bases, with 18 bases between.

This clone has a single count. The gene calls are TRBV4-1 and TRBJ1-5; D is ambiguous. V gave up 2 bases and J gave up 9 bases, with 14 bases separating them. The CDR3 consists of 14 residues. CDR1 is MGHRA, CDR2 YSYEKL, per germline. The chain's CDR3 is CASSQSGPHGPQHF. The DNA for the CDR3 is TGCGCCAGCAGCCAAAGCGGGCCCCACGGGCCCCAGCATTTT.

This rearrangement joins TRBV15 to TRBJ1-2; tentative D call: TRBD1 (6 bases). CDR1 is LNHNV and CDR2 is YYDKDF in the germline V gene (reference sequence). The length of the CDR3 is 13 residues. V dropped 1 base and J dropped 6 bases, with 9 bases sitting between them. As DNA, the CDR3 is TGTGCCACCAGCAGAGGAACAGGGCATGGCTACACCTTC. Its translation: CATSRGTGHGYTF.

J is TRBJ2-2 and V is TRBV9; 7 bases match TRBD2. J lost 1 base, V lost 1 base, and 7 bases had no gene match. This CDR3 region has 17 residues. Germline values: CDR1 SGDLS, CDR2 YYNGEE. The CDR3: CASSVRGLAGNTGELFF. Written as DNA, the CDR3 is TGTGCCAGCAGCGTACGTGGCTTAGCGGGGAACACCGGGGAGCTGTTTTTT. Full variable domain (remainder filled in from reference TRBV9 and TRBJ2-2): DSGVTQTPKHLITATGQRVTLRCSPRSGDLSVYWYQQSLDQGLQFLIQYYNGEERAKGNILERFSAQQFPDLHSELNLSSLELGDSALYFCASSVRGLAGNTGELFFGEGSRLTVL.

For the CDR3, the DNA is TGTGCCAGCTCCCTGCCGGGACAGCTGTCTAACTATGGCTACACCTTC. It yields the protein CASSLPGQLSNYGYTF. The chain links TRBV28 to TRBJ1-2; TRBD1 aligns across 7 bases. The junction had 12 bases not matched to a gene; V was cut back by 8 bases and J by 0 bases. There are 16 residues in the CDR3. Germline lookup yields CDR1 MDHEN and CDR2 SYDVKM.

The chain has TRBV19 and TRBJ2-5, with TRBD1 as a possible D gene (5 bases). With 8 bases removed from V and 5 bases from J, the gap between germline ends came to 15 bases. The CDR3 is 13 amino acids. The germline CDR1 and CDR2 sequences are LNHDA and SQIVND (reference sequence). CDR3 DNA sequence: TGTGCCAGTGGGGCTAGGACCCACGAGACCCAGTACTTC. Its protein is CASGARTHETQYF.

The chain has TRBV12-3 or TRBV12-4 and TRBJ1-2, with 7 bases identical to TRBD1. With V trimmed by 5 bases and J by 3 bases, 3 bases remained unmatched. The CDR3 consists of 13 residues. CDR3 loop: CASSTTGDYGYTF. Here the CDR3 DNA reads TGTGCCAGCAGTACCACAGGGGACTATGGCTACACCTTC.

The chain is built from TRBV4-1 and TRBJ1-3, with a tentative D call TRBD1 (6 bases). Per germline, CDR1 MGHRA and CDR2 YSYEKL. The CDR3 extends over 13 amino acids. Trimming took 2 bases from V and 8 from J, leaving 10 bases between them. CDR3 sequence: CASSQPGEDTIYF. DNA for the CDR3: TGCGCCAGCAGCCAACCAGGGGAAGACACCATATATTTT.

CDR3 sequence: CASSQEQSTDTQYF. The CDR3 DNA reads TGCGCCAGCAGCCAAGAACAGAGCACAGATACGCAGTATTTT. This chain connects TRBV4-1 to TRBJ2-3, with D uncertain. CDR1 and CDR2 (germline): MGHRA, YSYEKL. The CDR3 is made up of 14 amino acids. The V end was cut by 0 bases, the J end by 0 bases, with 4 bases between.

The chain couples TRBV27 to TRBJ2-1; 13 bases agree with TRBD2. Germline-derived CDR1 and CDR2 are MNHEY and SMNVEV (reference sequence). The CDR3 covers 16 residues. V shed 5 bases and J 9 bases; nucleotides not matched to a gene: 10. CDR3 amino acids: CASSLHTSGGGVEQFF. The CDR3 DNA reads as TGTGCCAGCAGTCTCCATACTAGCGGGGGGGGAGTTGAGCAGTTCTTC.

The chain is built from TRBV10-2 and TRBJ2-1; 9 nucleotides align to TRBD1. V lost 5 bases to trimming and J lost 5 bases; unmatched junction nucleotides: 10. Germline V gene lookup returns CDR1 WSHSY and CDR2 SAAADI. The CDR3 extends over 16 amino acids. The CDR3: CASSPLGDRVHNEQFF. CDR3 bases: TGCGCCAGCAGTCCCCTCGGGGACAGGGTCCACAATGAGCAGTTCTTC.

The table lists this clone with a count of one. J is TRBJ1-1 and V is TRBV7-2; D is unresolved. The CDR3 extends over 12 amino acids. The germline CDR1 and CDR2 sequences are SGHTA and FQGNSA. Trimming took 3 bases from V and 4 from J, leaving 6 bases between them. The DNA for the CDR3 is TGTGCCAGCAGCTTTACGGTCACTGAAGCTTTCTTT. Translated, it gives CASSFTVTEAFF.